Below are 5 T cell receptor beta chains sequenced from a single sample in a study of T cell changes during pregnancy in multiple sclerosis. This table comes from immunoSEQ multiplex PCR, and its TCRdb copy is limited to in-frame clones, with some not included. The sample lists 25,000 to 35,000 clones, roughly 87% occurring once. Here the sequenced sample was CD8+ T cells from peripheral blood mononuclear cells, taken in the first trimester of pregnancy. The receptors shown here come from a female donor with multiple sclerosis, enrolled in a pregnancy study.

This sequence joins TRBV4-1 and TRBJ2-1, with no clear D. V was clipped by 3 bases and J by 6 bases, with 12 bases between them. Germline CDR1 MGHRA, CDR2 YSYEKL. CDR3 length equals 14 residues. Here the CDR3 reads CASSQNLGSNEQFF. The CDR3 region has the DNA TGCGCCAGCAGCCAGAACCTAGGTTCCAATGAGCAGTTCTTC.

V is TRBV5-6 and J is TRBJ1-1; maybe TRBD1 (5 bases). Germline loops: CDR1 SGHDT, CDR2 YYEEEE. This CDR3 is built from 14 residues. V lost 0 bases, J lost 7 bases, and 13 bases lay in between. In nucleotides, the CDR3 is TGTGCCAGCAGCTTGGTTGGCAGGGTCTATGAAGCTTTCTTT. As protein: CASSLVGRVYEAFF.

This chain connects TRBV27 to TRBJ1-2; a weak D match, TRBD1 (6 bases). Between the trimmed V and J ends, which lost 4 bases and 4 bases, there was a span of 16 bases. Germline loops: CDR1 MNHEY, CDR2 SMNVEV (reference sequence). The CDR3 is made up of 15 amino acids. CDR3 residues: CASSSHPGDTYGYTF. CDR3 in DNA: TGTGCCAGCAGTTCCCACCCAGGGGATACCTATGGCTACACCTTC.

This clone has just a few counts. The chain carries TRBV7-8 and TRBJ1-2, with a tentative D call TRBD1 (5 bases). This CDR3 has 16 residues. The V gene's germline CDR1 is SGHVS and CDR2 FQNEAQ. With 1 base removed from V and 5 bases from J, the gap between germline ends came to 17 bases. CDR3 in amino acids: CASSLGSRGNPYGYTF. The CDR3 coding sequence is TGTGCCAGCAGCTTAGGTTCCCGGGGGAACCCATATGGCTACACCTTC.

The rearrangement joins TRBV20-1 to TRBJ2-1; D may be TRBD2 (6 bases). The V end lost 5 bases, the J end lost 9 bases, and 11 bases lay between the germline ends. Per the germline V gene, CDR1 is DFQATT and CDR2 is SNEGSKA (reference sequence). The CDR3 is 11 residues long. The CDR3 reads CSARLGGEQFF. Written as DNA, the CDR3 is TGCAGTGCTCGCTTGGGGGGTGAGCAGTTCTTC.